This T cell receptor (beta chain) is from a study of T cells after somatic rescue of genetic block. This clone showed up just a few times. The data were produced by immunoSEQ multiplex PCR, yet TCRdb's version contains in-frame clones alone and is incomplete. The sample has about 68,000 clones; under 95% are singletons. J lost 2 bases, V lost 3 bases, and 4 bases had no gene match. This CDR3 is built from 16 residues. CDR1 and CDR2 from the germline V gene are LNHDA and SQIVND (reference sequence). Sequencing used peripheral blood mononuclear cells (PBMCs). This TCR was recovered from a man aged 35 to 55. V gene TRBV19 combines with J gene TRBJ2-6, with 7 bases lining up with TRBD2. This CDR3 is CASSIQGGAGANVLTF. The CDR3 DNA sequence: TGTGCCAGTAGTATTCAGGGAGGGGCTGGGGCCAACGTCCTGACTTTC.